The sample holds a few counts of the clone carrying this T cell receptor (beta chain). Treatment given: preoperative locoregional IRX-2 cytokine immunotherapy. Preoperative locoregional IRX-2 cytokine immunotherapy was tested in the phase Ib source study. This sample was taken from a study of preoperative IRX-2 immunotherapy in early breast cancer. V dropped 0 bases and J dropped 0 bases, with 8 bases sitting between them. The CDR3 is 15 amino acids. Per the germline V gene, CDR1 is MNHGY and CDR2 is SAAAGT. Only in-frame clones appear in the TCRdb table, and some are missing; sequencing was by immunoSEQ multiplex PCR. Among 5,000 to 6,500 clones listed, over 70% were seen once.

This clonotype originated in a human donor with breast cancer. The sample here was tumor tissue, taken before IRX-2 immunotherapy. The J gene is TRBJ1-1, the V gene TRBV6-8; D remains ambiguous. CDR3 in amino acids: CASSYSSVVNTEAFF. CDR3 bases: TGTGCCAGCAGTTACTCGTCGGTTGTGAACACTGAAGCTTTCTTT.